Listed below are T cell receptor beta chains from one sample, sequenced in a study of regulatory T cells in long-lasting Graves disease. TCRdb recomputed calls from the multiplex PCR reads with MiXCR, one row per CDR3 protein. The sample contains fewer than 450,000 distinct CDR3 sequences, less than 25% of which appear only once. The sample consisted of peripheral blood mononuclear cells (PBMCs), taken when the disease was refractory, from a patient treated with antithyroid drugs. The receptors derive from a female donor with Graves disease. Each CDR3 is given with its conserved first and last residue. The D gene is left open where the match is weak.

V gene: TRBV7-8
J gene: TRBJ2-7
D gene: TRBD2
CDR3 protein: CASSPTSDGEQYF

V gene: TRBV7-2
J gene: TRBJ2-5
D gene: TRBD2
CDR3 protein: CASSPTSGSSKTQYF

V gene: TRBV19
J gene: TRBJ2-2
D gene: .
CDR3 protein: CASSHTPGTLASGELFF

V gene: TRBV7-2
J gene: TRBJ2-7
D gene: TRBD1
CDR3 protein: CASSLARGTGGYEQYF

V gene: TRBV2
J gene: TRBJ2-7
D gene: .
CDR3 protein: CASSGLAQAYEQYF

V gene: TRBV28
J gene: TRBJ1-5
D gene: .
CDR3 protein: CASSFGVYQPQHF

V gene: TRBV5-1
J gene: TRBJ2-3
D gene: .
CDR3 protein: CASSLDQTSRPTDTQYF

V gene: TRBV2
J gene: TRBJ1-2
D gene: .
CDR3 protein: CASTGQAANYGYTF

V gene: TRBV28
J gene: TRBJ1-2
D gene: .
CDR3 protein: CASTPGTGGGYGYTF

V gene: TRBV29-1
J gene: TRBJ2-1
D gene: TRBD1
CDR3 protein: CSVEGGTGDGYNEQFF

V gene: TRBV28
J gene: TRBJ1-1
D gene: .
CDR3 protein: CASSPVFLRAGDTEAFF

V gene: TRBV28
J gene: TRBJ1-3
D gene: TRBD1
CDR3 protein: CASSTGVGNTVYF

V gene: TRBV7-2
J gene: TRBJ1-2
D gene: .
CDR3 protein: CASSLYRATGYGYTF

V gene: TRBV7-2
J gene: TRBJ1-2
D gene: TRBD1
CDR3 protein: CASSLVAGGIYGYTF

V gene: TRBV11-2
J gene: TRBJ1-5
D gene: .
CDR3 protein: CASSSPNQPQHF

V gene: TRBV2
J gene: TRBJ1-1
D gene: .
CDR3 protein: CASRTKQGGNTEAFF

V gene: TRBV5-1
J gene: TRBJ1-4
D gene: .
CDR3 protein: CASSLGGVDEKLFF

V gene: TRBV28
J gene: TRBJ2-3
D gene: .
CDR3 protein: CASSLAGKPSDTQYF

V gene: TRBV4-1
J gene: TRBJ2-6
D gene: TRBD2
CDR3 protein: CASSQELAGISGANVLTF

V gene: TRBV18
J gene: TRBJ1-5
D gene: .
CDR3 protein: CASSPGGGASNQPQHF

V gene: TRBV7-8
J gene: TRBJ2-7
D gene: .
CDR3 protein: CASSLAQQPSYEQYF

V gene: TRBV5-6
J gene: TRBJ1-6
D gene: .
CDR3 protein: CASSSRTRFMGYNSPLHF

V gene: TRBV18
J gene: TRBJ1-2
D gene: TRBD1
CDR3 protein: CASSPGQGDYTF

V gene: TRBV19
J gene: TRBJ2-7
D gene: TRBD2
CDR3 protein: CASSPGLAGETEQYF

V gene: TRBV3-1
J gene: TRBJ1-2
D gene: .
CDR3 protein: CASSRIGGRLNYGYTF

V gene: TRBV4-3
J gene: TRBJ1-3
D gene: TRBD1
CDR3 protein: CASSQDQGQAGNTIYF

V gene: TRBV20-1
J gene: TRBJ2-6
D gene: .
CDR3 protein: CSATPGRVSGANVLTF

V gene: TRBV28
J gene: TRBJ1-1
D gene: .
CDR3 protein: CASSSGELLNTEAFF

V gene: TRBV7-2
J gene: TRBJ2-5
D gene: TRBD2
CDR3 protein: CASSLEAGALQETQYF

V gene: TRBV28
J gene: TRBJ1-1
D gene: .
CDR3 protein: CASSWPTGVSMNTEAFF

V gene: TRBV13
J gene: TRBJ2-7
D gene: TRBD2
CDR3 protein: CASSLMGGSNYEQYF

V gene: TRBV11-2
J gene: TRBJ2-2
D gene: .
CDR3 protein: CASSVVMGTRELFF

V gene: TRBV19
J gene: TRBJ2-7
D gene: .
CDR3 protein: CASSIGNTRAALYYEQYF

V gene: TRBV27
J gene: TRBJ1-1
D gene: .
CDR3 protein: CASSPRQILKNTEAFF

V gene: TRBV5-1
J gene: TRBJ2-3
D gene: .
CDR3 protein: CASSLLGIVTDTQYF

V gene: TRBV27
J gene: TRBJ2-4
D gene: .
CDR3 protein: CASSLYGSGNIQYF

V gene: TRBV10-3
J gene: TRBJ2-7
D gene: .
CDR3 protein: CAIRKDNMGEQYF

V gene: TRBV11-2
J gene: TRBJ1-1
D gene: .
CDR3 protein: CASSFDQNTEAFF

V gene: TRBV28
J gene: TRBJ2-3
D gene: TRBD2
CDR3 protein: CASSSHLAGGSTDTQYF

V gene: TRBV6-1
J gene: TRBJ1-1
D gene: .
CDR3 protein: CASIRNTEAFF

V gene: TRBV6-2/TRBV6-3
J gene: TRBJ2-3
D gene: TRBD2
CDR3 protein: CASSNLSLGLVADTQYF

V gene: TRBV5-4
J gene: TRBJ2-2
D gene: TRBD2
CDR3 protein: CANSFRTRGTGELFF

V gene: TRBV5-8
J gene: TRBJ1-1
D gene: .
CDR3 protein: CASSLWGRGEAFF